The sequence of this T cell receptor (beta chain) was determined in a study of pediatric ulcerative colitis. Findings and limits, study-wide: Compared with controls, ulcerative colitis showed greater blood-rectum clone sharing.

This clone was recorded a few times. The antigen is not known. The method was immunoSEQ multiplex PCR; TCRdb's version includes in-frame clones alone and lacks a portion of them. The sample gives fewer than 25,000 clones, about three quarters of which show up once; around 15% is in the top ten. Trimming took off 1 base at V and 4 bases at J, with 17 bases between the two ends. Germline loops: CDR1 SGHNT, CDR2 YYREEE (reference sequence). CDR3 length: 16 amino acids. One to two pinch biopsies were taken from the rectum during colonoscopy. Ulcerative colitis patients received no immunosuppressive medication before the diagnostic colonoscopy.

The sequenced material came from gut tissue. The sequence came from a boy aged 5-17 years with severe ulcerative colitis. The chain combines TRBV5-4 with TRBJ1-2; a possible D gene is TRBD1 (5 bases). CDR3 in amino acids: CASSLSGPGRGYGYTF. CDR3 in DNA: TGTGCCAGCAGCTTGTCAGGGCCGGGGAGGGGCTATGGCTACACCTTC.